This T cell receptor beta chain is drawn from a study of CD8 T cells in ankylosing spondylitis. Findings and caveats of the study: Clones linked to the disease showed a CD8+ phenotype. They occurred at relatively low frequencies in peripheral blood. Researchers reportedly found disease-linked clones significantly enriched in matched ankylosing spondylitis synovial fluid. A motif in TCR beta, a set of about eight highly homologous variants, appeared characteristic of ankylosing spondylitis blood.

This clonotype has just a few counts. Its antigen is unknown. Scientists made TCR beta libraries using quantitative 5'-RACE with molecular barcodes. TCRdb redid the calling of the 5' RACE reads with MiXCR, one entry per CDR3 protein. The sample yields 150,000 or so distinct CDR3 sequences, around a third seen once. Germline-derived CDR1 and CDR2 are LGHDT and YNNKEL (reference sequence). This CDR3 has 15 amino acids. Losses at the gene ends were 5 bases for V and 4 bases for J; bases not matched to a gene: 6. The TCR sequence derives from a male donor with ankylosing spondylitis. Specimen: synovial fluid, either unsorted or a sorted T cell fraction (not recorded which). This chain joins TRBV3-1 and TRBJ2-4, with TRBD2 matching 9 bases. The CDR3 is CASSSTSGVKNIQYF. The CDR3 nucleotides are TGTGCCAGCAGCTCGACTAGCGGAGTAAAAAACATTCAGTACTTC.